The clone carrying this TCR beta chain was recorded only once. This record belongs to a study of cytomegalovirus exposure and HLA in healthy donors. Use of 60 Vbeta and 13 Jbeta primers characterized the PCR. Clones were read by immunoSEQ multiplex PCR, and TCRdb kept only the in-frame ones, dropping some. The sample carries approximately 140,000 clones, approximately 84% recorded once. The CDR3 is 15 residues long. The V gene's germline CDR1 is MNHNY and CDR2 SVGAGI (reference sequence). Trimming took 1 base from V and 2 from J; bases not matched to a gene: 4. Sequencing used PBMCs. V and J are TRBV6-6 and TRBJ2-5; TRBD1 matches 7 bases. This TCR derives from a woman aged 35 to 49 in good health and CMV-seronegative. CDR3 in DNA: TGTGCCAGCAGTTACTTGGGACAGAGACAAGAGACCCAGTACTTC. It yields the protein CASSYLGQRQETQYF.